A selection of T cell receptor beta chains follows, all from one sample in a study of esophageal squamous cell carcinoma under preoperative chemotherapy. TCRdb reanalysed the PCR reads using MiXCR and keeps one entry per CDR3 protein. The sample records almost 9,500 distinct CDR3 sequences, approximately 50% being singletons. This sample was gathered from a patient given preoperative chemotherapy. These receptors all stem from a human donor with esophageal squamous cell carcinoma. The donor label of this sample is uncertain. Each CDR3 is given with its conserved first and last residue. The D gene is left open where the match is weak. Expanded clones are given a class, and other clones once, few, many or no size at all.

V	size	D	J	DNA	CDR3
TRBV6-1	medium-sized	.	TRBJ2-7	TGTGCCAGCAGTGAAGCGACAGGCGACTCCTACGAGCAGTACTTC	CASSEATGDSYEQYF
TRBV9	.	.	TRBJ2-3	TGTGCCAGCAGCGAGAGCGAGTGGCCTAGCACAGATACGCAGTATTTT	CASSESEWPSTDTQYF
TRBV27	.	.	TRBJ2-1	TGTGCCAGCAGTTTATGCAAAGATGAGCAGTTCTTC	CASSLCKDEQFF
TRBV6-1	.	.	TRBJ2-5	TGTGCCAGCAGTGAGAGCTCGAGCTCCTACAATGAGCAGTACTTC	CASSESSSSYNEQYF
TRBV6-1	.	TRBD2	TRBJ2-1	TGTGCCAGCAGTGCCGGGACTAGCGGGAGGGCCGCCGAGCAGTTCTTC	CASSAGTSGRAAEQFF
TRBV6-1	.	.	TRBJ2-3	TGTGCCACCAGGGCCACCTTAGAGGATACGCAGTATTTT	CATRATLEDTQYF
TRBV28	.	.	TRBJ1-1	TGTGCCAGTCGTGTCGGGCAGAGGAGCACTGAAGCTTTCTTT	CASRVGQRSTEAFF
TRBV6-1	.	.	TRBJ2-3	TGTGCCAGCAGTGATTCGGTGACTAGCACAGATACGCAGTATTTT	CASSDSVTSTDTQYF
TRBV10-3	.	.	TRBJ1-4	TGTGCCATCAGTGAATACAGAGATGGGAATGAAAAACTGTTTTTT	CAISEYRDGNEKLFF
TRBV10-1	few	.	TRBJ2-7	TGCGCCAGCAGTGAGGGCAGGGAACCTTCCTACGAGCAGTACTTC	CASSEGREPSYEQYF
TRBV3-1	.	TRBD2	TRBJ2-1	TGTGCCAGCAGCCACCCGGGACTAGATTTCCAAGAGCAGTTCTTC	CASSHPGLDFQEQFF
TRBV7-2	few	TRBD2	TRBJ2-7	TGTGCCAGCAGCTTAACTAGCGGGAGTGCCGAGCAGTACTTC	CASSLTSGSAEQYF
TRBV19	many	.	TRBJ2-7	TGTGCCAGTAGTATCGGACAGTTTTCCTACGAGCAGTACTTC	CASSIGQFSYEQYF
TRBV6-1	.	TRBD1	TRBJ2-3	TGTGCCAGCAGCCCTCCCGCGACAGGGTTATCAGATACGCAGTATTTT	CASSPPATGLSDTQYF
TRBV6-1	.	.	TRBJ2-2	TGTGCCAGCATGGTGGGGGTTGATTTTCCCGGGGAGCAGTTTTTT	CASMVGVDFPGEQFF